This TCR beta chain came from a study of persistence of HIV-infected CD4 T cells. Trimming took off 5 bases at V and 3 bases at J, with 11 bases between the two ends. The CDR3 sequence is 14 residues long. Germline V gives CDR1 KGHSH, CDR2 LQKENI. Concerning this clone: What it binds is unknown.

The libraries were made with immunoSEQ version 4 in survey mode. Only in-frame clones appear in the TCRdb table, and some are missing; sequencing was by immunoSEQ multiplex PCR. There are over 35,000 clones in the sample; roughly 90% occur only once, and roughly 1.8% lies in the top ten. Anti-CD3/anti-CD28 beads served as a nonspecific positive control stimulus. CD4+ T cells upregulating both CD40 ligand and CD69 were sorted as responding cells. The chain combines TRBV18 with TRBJ1-5, with a possible D match to TRBD1 (6 bases). The sample consisted of CD4+ T cells sorted from PBMCs after approximately 19-hour stimulation, taken from a patient who received antiretroviral therapy. The receptor was derived from an adult man with HIV who was CMV-seropositive. This CDR3 reads CASSGRGSNQPQHF. The CDR3 DNA follows: TGTGCCAGCTCAGGCAGGGGATCCAATCAGCCCCAGCATTTT.